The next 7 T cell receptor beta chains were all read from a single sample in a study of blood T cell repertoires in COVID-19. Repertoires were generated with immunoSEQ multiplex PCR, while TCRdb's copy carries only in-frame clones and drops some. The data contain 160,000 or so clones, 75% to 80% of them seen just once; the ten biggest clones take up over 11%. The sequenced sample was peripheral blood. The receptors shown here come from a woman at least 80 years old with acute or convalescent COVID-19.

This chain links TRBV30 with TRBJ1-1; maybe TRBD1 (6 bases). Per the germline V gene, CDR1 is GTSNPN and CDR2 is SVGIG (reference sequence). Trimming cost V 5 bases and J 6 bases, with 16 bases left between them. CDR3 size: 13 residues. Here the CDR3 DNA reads TGTGCCTGGGGAAACGTAGGGGGGGCTGAAGCTTTCTTT. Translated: CAWGNVGGAEAFF.

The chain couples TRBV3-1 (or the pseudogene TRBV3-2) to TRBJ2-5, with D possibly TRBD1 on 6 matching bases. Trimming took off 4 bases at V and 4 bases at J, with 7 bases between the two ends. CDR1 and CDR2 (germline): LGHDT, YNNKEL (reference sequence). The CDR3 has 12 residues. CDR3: CASSRGGETQYF. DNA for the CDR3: TGTGCCAGCAGCCGAGGGGGAGAGACCCAGTACTTC.

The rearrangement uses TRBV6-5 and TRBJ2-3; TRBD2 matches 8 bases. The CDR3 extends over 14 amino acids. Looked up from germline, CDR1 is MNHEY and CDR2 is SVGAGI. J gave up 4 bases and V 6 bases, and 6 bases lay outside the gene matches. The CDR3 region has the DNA TGTGCCAGCAGCCTGAGGCGGGGGGCAGATACGCAGTATTTT. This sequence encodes CASSLRRGADTQYF.

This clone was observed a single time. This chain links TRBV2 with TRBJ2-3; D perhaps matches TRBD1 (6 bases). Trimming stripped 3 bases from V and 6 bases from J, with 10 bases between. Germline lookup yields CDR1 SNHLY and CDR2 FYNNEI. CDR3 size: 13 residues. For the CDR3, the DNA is TGTGCCAGCAGTGACCTGGGGGCGGATACGCAGTATTTT. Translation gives CASSDLGADTQYF.

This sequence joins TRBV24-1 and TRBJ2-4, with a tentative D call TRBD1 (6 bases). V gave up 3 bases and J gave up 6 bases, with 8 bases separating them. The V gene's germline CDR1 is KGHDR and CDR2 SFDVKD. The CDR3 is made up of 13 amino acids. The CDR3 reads CATSDKQGNIQYF. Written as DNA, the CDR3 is TGTGCCACCAGTGATAAACAGGGAAACATTCAGTACTTC.

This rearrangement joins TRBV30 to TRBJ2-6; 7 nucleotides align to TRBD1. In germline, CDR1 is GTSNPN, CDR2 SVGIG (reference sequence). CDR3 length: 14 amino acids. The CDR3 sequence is CAGDSPSGANVLTF. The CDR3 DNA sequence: TGTGCTGGGGACAGTCCCTCTGGGGCCAACGTCCTGACTTTC.

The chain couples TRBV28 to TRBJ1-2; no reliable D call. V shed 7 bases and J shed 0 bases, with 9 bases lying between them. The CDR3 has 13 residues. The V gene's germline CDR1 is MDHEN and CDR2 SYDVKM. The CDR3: CASTAGPNYGYTF. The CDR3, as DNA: TGTGCCAGCACCGCGGGCCCTAACTATGGCTACACCTTC.